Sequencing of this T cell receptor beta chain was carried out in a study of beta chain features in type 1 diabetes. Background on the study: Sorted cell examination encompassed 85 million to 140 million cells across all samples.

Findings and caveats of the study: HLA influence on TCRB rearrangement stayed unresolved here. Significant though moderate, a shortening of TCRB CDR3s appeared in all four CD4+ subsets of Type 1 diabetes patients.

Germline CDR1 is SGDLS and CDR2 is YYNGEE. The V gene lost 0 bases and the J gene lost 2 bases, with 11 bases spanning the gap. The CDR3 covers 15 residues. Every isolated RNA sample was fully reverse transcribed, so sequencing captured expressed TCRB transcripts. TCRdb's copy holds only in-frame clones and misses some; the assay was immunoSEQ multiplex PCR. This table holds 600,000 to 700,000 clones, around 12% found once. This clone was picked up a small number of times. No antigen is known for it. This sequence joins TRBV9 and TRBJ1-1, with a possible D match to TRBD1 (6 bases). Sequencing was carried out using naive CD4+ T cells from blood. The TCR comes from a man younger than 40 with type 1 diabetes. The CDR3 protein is CASSVDGGPNTEAFF. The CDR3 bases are TGTGCCAGCAGCGTAGATGGGGGGCCCAACACTGAAGCTTTCTTT.